The 3 T cell receptor beta chains below come from one sample, sequenced in a study of cytomegalovirus exposure and HLA in healthy donors. PCR primers comprised 60 Vbeta and 13 Jbeta primers. Only in-frame clones appear in the TCRdb table, and some are missing; sequencing was by immunoSEQ multiplex PCR. The data contain 200,000 to 250,000 clones, around 78% of them singletons. The sequenced sample was PBMCs. The receptors were sampled from a boy between 10 and 17 years old in good health and CMV-seronegative.

V usage is TRBV5-1 and J usage is TRBJ2-1; 7 bases map to TRBD1. The V and J ends lost 7 bases and 8 bases, in that order; junction bases with no gene match: 12. Germline assignment: CDR1 SGHRS and CDR2 YFSETQ. CDR3 length equals 14 residues. The CDR3 DNA follows: TGCGCCAGCGGGCAGGGGGATTCTTCGGATGAGCAGTTCTTC. Encoded protein: CASGQGDSSDEQFF.

The chain is built from TRBV2 and TRBJ1-5, with D tentatively TRBD1 (5 bases). The germline CDR1 and CDR2 sequences are SNHLY and FYNNEI. The CDR3 spans 13 residues. The V end lost 8 bases, the J end lost 7 bases, and 15 bases lay between the germline ends. In DNA form, the CDR3 reads TGTGCCAGCTCGGGAGGGGAACGGCAGCCCCAGCATTTT. Its translation is CASSGGERQPQHF.

This clone was picked up one time. The gene calls are TRBV19 and TRBJ2-7; the match to TRBD2 covers 9 bases. The CDR3 consists of 14 residues. The V and J ends lost 8 bases and 0 bases, in that order; junction bases with no gene match: 5. The germline CDR1 and CDR2 sequences are LNHDA and SQIVND (reference sequence). This chain's CDR3 is CASRGGDSSYEQYF. The CDR3 DNA follows: TGTGCCAGTCGCGGGGGGGATTCCTCCTACGAGCAGTACTTC.